Sequencing of this T cell receptor beta chain was carried out in a study of vaccination and CD4 T cells after COVID-19. About the research overall: Six males and four females, two of them Hispanic, were enrolled as convalescents. Control wells got either CEFX epitopes, HIV-1 Nef peptides, or no peptide at all.

Sequencing of the DNA from cultured CD4+ T cells was carried out with the Oncomine TCR Beta short-read assay. TCRdb processed the PCR reads anew with MiXCR; each CDR3 protein has one entry. The table shows 20,000 to 25,000 distinct CDR3 sequences, with about 61% occurring only once. Documented treatment: roughly nine-day PBMC culture with coronavirus spike peptide pools or control peptides (ViraFEST assay). To note about this clonotype: The antigen is not known.

This receptor was taken from a human donor who received a COVID-19 vaccine. The sequencing here drew on CD4+ T cells from blood, cultured in vitro, taken after SARS-CoV-2 vaccination.

Here the CDR3 reads CASSESPVAGQGIADTQYF. CDR3 sequence (DNA): TGCGCCAGCAGTGAGTCACCTGTTGCGGGACAGGGTATCGCAGATACGCAGTATTTT. The J gene is TRBJ2-3, the V gene TRBV10-1; the match to TRBD1 covers 9 bases. This CDR3 comprises 19 residues. Germline CDR1 WNHNN, CDR2 SYGVQD (reference sequence). V lost 0 bases, J lost 4 bases, and 14 bases stayed unmatched.